The clone carrying this TCR beta chain was counted a single time. Its antigen is still unknown. Some clones are missing from TCRdb's copy, which holds only in-frame ones; the method was immunoSEQ multiplex PCR. The sample records 130,000 to 150,000 clones, 85% to 95% being singletons. This entry belongs to a study of graft-versus-host responses after intestinal transplantation. Specimen: unstimulated CD4+ T cells sorted from spleen or lymph node cells, collected before intestinal transplant. The TCR was taken from a human donor who received an intestinal transplant.

The CDR3 sequence: CASSRTSGYEQFF. CDR3 in DNA: TGTGCCAGCAGCCGGACTAGCGGATATGAGCAGTTCTTC. The chain joins TRBV6-1 to TRBJ2-1; 10 bases line up with TRBD2. The J segment lost 8 bases and the V segment lost 6 bases, leaving 4 bases of the junction unmatched. Germline V gene data show CDR1 as MNHNS and CDR2 as SASEGT. This CDR3 region has 13 residues.